This TCR beta chain was identified during a study of human T cells and chemical hapten exposure. In the study overall: Donors were sensitized with 2% DPC on the upper inner arm.

This clonotype turned up a few times. Antigen specificity is unknown. TCRdb reprocessed the RACE reads with MiXCR, giving one entry per CDR3 protein. The sample carries 50,000 to 80,000 distinct CDR3 sequences, 9.5% to 11% recorded once. The time point here: patch test 3, about 24 weeks after DPC sensitization. Stated treatment: therapeutic diphenylcyclopropenone sensitization with weekly scalp DPC. Alopecia patients between 18 and 70 years old and suitable for DPC were used as donors. The germline CDR1 and CDR2 sequences are SQVTM and ANQGSEA. Losses at the gene ends were 6 bases for V and 3 bases for J; bases not matched to a gene: 13. This CDR3 spans 16 amino acids. Points from the study as a whole: Once DPC sensitization occurred, TCRs above 1 in 1000 frequency showed no change. PT1 expanded TCR counts and patch test score were linked, and their correlation was positive.

The sequence derives from a woman between 25 and 40 years old with alopecia areata. Some clones in this sample may be carry-over from other donors' samples. The gene calls are TRBV29-1 and TRBJ2-1; 8 bases map to TRBD1. The source material was whole blood, sampled in connection with sensitization to the hapten diphenylcyclopropenone (DPC). The CDR3 sequence is CSVRLQGANNYNEQFF. The CDR3 nucleotides read TGCAGCGTGAGGCTCCAGGGGGCCAACAACTACAATGAGCAGTTCTTC.